This TCR beta chain was identified in a study of CD8+CD57+ T cells in acquired aplastic anemia. TCR beta VDJ and CDR3 profiles were obtained from a genomic DNA template. TCRdb recomputed calls from the reads with MiXCR, one row per CDR3 protein. The data contain about 400,000 distinct CDR3 sequences, roughly 64% of them singletons. V lost 10 bases and J 2 bases, leaving 9 bases between the germline ends. Germline CDR1 is LNHDA and CDR2 is SQIVND (reference sequence). The CDR3 has 13 amino acids. This TCR was sampled from a human donor in good health, serving as a control. Sequenced: sorted CD4+, CD8+, or CD8+CD57+ T cells (not recorded which) from PBMCs. The rearrangement uses TRBV19 and TRBJ1-6; D is possibly TRBD1 (6 bases). CDR3 in DNA: TGTGCCACCAGGACAGCCTATAATTCACCCCTCCACTTT. This translates into CATRTAYNSPLHF. Drawing the rest from reference TRBV19 and TRBJ1-6, the complete variable domain is DGGITQSPKYLFRKEGQNVTLSCEQNLNHDAMYWYRQDPGQGLRLIYYSQIVNDFQKGDIAEGYSVSREKKESFPLTVTSAQKNPTAFYLCATRTAYNSPLHFGNGTRLTVT.